This TCR beta chain was sequenced for a study of blood T cells in healthy people across ages. For the second PCR, which ran for about 6 to 11 cycles, a sample-barcoded 5' primer and a J-beta primer mix were used. TCRdb independently ran MiXCR on the 5' RACE reads; one entry per CDR3 protein. The sample lists 1.5 million to 2 million distinct CDR3 sequences, 25% to 30% occurring once. Points on this clonotype: Its antigen is undetermined. It may be a read error: a sequence one base away is much more abundant.

Germline assignment: CDR1 SGHTA and CDR2 FQGTGA. The CDR3 has 12 residues. Peripheral blood was drawn, about 10 milliliters per donor. The extraction recovered at least 5 micrograms of total RNA per sample. General study results and limits: Compared with aged donors, long-lived donors showed fewer expanded clones, suggesting selection.

The sample comprised blood. The TCR was taken from a woman in her 30s in good health. The chain is built from TRBV7-3 and TRBJ2-3; D gene unclear. CDR3 loop: CAGSESGDTQYF. In DNA, the CDR3 is TGTGCCGGCAGTGAGTCCGGGGATACGCAGTATTTT.